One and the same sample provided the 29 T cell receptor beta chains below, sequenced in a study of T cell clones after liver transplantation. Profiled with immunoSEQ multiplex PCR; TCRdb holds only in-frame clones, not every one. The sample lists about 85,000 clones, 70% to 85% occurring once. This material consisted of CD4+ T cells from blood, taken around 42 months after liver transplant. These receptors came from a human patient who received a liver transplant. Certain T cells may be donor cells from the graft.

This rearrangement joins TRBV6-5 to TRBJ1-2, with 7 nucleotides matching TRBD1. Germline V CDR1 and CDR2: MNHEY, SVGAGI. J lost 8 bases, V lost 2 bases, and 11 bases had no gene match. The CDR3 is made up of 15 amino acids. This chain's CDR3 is CASSYPTGWLAGYTF. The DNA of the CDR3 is TGTGCCAGCAGTTACCCGACAGGGTGGCTAGCGGGCTACACCTTC.

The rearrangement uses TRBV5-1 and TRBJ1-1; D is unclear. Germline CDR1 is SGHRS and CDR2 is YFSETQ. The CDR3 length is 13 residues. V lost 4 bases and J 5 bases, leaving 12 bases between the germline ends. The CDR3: CASSEAGRTEAFF. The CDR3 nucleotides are TGCGCCAGCAGCGAGGCGGGAAGAACTGAAGCTTTCTTT.

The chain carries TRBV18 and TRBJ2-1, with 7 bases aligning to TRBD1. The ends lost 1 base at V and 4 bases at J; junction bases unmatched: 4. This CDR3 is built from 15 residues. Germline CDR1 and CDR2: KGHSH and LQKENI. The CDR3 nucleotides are TGTGCCAGCTCACCACTCGCAGGGGGATACAATGAGCAGTTCTTC. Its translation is CASSPLAGGYNEQFF.

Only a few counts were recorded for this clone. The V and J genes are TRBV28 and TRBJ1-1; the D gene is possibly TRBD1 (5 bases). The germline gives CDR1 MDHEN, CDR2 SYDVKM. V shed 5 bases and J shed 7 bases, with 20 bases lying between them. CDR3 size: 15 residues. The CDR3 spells CASSHRFGTEFEAFF. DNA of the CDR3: TGTGCCAGCAGTCATCGATTCGGGACGGAATTTGAAGCTTTCTTT.

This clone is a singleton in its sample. The CDR3 here is CASSPRGGGRSNNEQFF. The DNA for the CDR3 is TGCGCCAGCAGCCCCCGAGGGGGCGGAAGATCAAACAATGAGCAGTTCTTC. J is TRBJ2-1 and V is TRBV5-1; TRBD1 agrees at 7 bases. V trimming: 4 bases; J trimming: 5 bases; junction bases outside the gene matches: 15. In germline, CDR1 is SGHRS, CDR2 YFSETQ. The CDR3 loop spans 17 amino acids.

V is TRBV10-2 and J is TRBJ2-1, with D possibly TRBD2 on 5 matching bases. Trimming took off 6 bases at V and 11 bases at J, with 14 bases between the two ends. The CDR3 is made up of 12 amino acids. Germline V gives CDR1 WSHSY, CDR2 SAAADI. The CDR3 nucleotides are TGCGCCAGCAGCCTTACTAGTCCTCAGCAGTTCTTC. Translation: CASSLTSPQQFF.

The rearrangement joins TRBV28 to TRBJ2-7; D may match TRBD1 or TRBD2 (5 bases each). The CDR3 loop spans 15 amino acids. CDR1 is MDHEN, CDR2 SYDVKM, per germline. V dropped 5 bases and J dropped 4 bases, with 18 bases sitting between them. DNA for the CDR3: TGTGCCAGCAGTCCGGCAGGGACGGTTCTTTACGAGCAGTACTTC. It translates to CASSPAGTVLYEQYF.

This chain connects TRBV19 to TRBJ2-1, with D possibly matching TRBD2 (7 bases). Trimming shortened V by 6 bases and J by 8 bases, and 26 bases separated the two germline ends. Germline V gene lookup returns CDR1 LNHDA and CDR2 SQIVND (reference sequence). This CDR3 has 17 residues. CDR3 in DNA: TGTGCCAGTAGCAAGGGGGGGCGCGGCCAGCGTTTTGATGAGCAGTTCTTC. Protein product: CASSKGGRGQRFDEQFF.

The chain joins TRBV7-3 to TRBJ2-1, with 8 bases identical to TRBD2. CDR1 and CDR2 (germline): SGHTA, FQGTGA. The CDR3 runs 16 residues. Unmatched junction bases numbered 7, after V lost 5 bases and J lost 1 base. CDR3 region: CASSAPGLGSYNEQFF. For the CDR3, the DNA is TGTGCCAGCAGCGCCCCGGGACTAGGGTCCTACAATGAGCAGTTCTTC.

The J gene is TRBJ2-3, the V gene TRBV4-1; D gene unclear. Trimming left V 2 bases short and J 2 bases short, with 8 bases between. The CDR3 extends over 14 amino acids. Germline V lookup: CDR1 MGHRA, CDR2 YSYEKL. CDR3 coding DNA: TGCGCCAGCAGCCAACGACCGACCACAGATACGCAGTATTTT. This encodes CASSQRPTTDTQYF.

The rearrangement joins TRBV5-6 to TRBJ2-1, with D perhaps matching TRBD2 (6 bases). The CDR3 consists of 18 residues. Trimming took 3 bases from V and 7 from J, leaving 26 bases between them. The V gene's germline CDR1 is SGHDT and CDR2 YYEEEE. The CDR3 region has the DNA TGTGCCAGCAGCTCCCCATTAAACGGGGGATTTAGTTTAAATGAGCAGTTCTTC. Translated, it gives CASSSPLNGGFSLNEQFF.

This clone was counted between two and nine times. Written as DNA, the CDR3 is TGTGCCTTCGGGACAGCCTACGAGCAGTACTTC. This translates into CAFGTAYEQYF. This chain uses TRBV30 with TRBJ2-7; 7 nucleotides match TRBD1. V shed 7 bases, J shed 2 bases, and the junction held 2 bases outside the gene matches. Germline CDR1 is GTSNPN and CDR2 is SVGIG (reference sequence). The CDR3 contains 11 residues.

The CDR3, as DNA: TGTGCCAGCAGTGAAGGACTAGCGGGGTACAATGAGCAGTTCTTC. Translated: CASSEGLAGYNEQFF. The chain employs TRBV6-1 and TRBJ2-1, with TRBD2 matching 11 bases. V lost 1 base, J lost 4 bases, and 0 bases stayed unmatched. The CDR3 has 15 amino acids. Germline CDR1 and CDR2: MNHNS and SASEGT.

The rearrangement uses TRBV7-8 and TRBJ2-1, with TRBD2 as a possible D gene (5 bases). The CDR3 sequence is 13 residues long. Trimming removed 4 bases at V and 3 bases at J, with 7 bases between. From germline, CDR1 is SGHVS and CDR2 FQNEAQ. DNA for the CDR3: TGTGCCAGCAGCTCACGGGACTACAATGAGCAGTTCTTC. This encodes CASSSRDYNEQFF.

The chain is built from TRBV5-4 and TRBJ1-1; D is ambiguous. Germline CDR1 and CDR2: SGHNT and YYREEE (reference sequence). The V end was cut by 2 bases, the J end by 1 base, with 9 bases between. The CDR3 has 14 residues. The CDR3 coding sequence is TGTGCCAGCAGCTTACCCGGCCGGAACACTGAAGCTTTCTTT. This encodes CASSLPGRNTEAFF.

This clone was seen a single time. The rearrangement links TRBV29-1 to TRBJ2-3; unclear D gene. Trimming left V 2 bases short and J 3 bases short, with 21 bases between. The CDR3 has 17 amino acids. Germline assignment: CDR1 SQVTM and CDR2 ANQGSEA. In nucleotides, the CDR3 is TGCAGCGTTGAAAGCCCTAAAGGGCGAGTAAGGACAGATACGCAGTATTTT. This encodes CSVESPKGRVRTDTQYF.

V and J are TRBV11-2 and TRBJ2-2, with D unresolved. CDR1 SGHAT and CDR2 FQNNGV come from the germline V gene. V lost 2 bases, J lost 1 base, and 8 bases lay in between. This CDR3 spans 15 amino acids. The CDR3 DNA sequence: TGTGCCAGCAGCTTAACAGCCATGAACACCGGGGAGCTGTTTTTT. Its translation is CASSLTAMNTGELFF.

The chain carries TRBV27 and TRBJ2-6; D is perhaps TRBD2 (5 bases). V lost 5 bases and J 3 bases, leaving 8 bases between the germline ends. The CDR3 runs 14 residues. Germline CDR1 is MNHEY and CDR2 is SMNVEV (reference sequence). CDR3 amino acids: CASSGLDGANVLTF. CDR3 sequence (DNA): TGTGCCAGCAGTGGACTGGATGGGGCCAACGTCCTGACTTTC.

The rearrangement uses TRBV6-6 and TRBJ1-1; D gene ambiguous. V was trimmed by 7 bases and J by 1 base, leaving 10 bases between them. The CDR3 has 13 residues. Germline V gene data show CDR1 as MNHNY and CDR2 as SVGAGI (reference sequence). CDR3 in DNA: TGTGCCAGCACCAGTACAGCGAACACTGAAGCTTTCTTT. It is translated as CASTSTANTEAFF.

CDR3 sequence reads: CASSPGTVNTEAFF. CDR3 DNA sequence: TGTGCCAGCAGTCCCGGGACAGTGAACACTGAAGCTTTCTTT. The rearrangement joins TRBV6-6 to TRBJ1-1; TRBD1 aligns across 7 bases. CDR3 length equals 14 residues. Germline CDR1 and CDR2: MNHNY and SVGAGI (reference sequence). V gave up 5 bases and J gave up 0 bases; unmatched junction bases: 3.

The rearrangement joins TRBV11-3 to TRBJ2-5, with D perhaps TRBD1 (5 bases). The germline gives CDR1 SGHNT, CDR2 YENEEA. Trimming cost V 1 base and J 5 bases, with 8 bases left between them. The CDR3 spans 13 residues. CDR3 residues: CASSLGTRETQYF. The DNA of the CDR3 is TGTGCCAGCAGCTTAGGGACACGCGAGACCCAGTACTTC.

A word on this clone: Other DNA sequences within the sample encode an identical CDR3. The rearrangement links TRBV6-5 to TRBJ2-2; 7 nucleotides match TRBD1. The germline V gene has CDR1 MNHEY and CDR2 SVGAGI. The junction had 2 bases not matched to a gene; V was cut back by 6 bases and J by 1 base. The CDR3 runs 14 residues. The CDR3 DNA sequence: TGTGCCAGCAGGAGGACAGGGAACACCGGGGAGCTGTTTTTT. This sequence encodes CASRRTGNTGELFF.

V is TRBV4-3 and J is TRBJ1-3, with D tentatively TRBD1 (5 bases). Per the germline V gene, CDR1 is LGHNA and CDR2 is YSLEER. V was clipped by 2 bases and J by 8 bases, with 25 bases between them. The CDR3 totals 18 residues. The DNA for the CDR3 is TGCGCCAGCAGCCAACTGTGGCAGGGTTTGAGGCGGCTCGACACCATATATTTT. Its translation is CASSQLWQGLRRLDTIYF.

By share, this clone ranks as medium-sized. The CDR3: CASSRGGPLGANVLTF. The CDR3, as DNA: TGTGCCAGTAGTCGTGGGGGGCCCTTAGGGGCCAACGTCCTGACTTTC. The chain combines TRBV19 with TRBJ2-6; tentatively, D is TRBD1 or TRBD2 (6 bases each). Trimming cost V 5 bases and J 4 bases, with 15 bases left between them. Germline CDR1 reads LNHDA; CDR2 reads SQIVND (reference sequence). The CDR3 spans 16 residues.

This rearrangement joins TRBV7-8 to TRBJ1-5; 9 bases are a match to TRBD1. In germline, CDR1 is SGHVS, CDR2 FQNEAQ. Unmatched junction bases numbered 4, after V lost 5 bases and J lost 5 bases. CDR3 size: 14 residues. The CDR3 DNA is TGTGCCAGCAGCCACGGACAGGGGTATCAGCCCCAGCATTTT. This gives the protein CASSHGQGYQPQHF.

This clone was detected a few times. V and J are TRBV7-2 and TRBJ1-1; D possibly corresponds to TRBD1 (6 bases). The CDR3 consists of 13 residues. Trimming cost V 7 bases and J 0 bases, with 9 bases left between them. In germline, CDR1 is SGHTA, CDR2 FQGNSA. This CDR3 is CASTGQMNTEAFF. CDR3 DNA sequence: TGTGCCAGCACCGGACAGATGAACACTGAAGCTTTCTTT.

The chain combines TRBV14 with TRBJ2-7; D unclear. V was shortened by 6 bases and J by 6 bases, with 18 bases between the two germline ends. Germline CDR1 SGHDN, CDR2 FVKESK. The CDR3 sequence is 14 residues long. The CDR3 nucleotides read TGTGCCAGCAGGTCTACAGTGAGGTGGAGCGAGCAGTACTTC. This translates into CASRSTVRWSEQYF.

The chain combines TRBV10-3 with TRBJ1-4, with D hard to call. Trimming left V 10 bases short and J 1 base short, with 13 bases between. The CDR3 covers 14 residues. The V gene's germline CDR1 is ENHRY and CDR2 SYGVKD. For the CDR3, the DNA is TGTGCCACTGCCTTTCCCCAAACTAATGAAAAACTGTTTTTT. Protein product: CATAFPQTNEKLFF.

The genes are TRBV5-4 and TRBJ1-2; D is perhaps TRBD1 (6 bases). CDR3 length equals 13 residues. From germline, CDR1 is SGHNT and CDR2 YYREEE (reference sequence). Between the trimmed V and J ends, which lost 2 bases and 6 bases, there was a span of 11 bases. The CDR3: CASSFAGANGYTF. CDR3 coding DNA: TGTGCCAGCAGCTTTGCAGGGGCTAATGGCTACACCTTC.